This TCR beta chain originates from a study of cytomegalovirus exposure and HLA in healthy donors. As for the study in general: Of all 400 or so donors who were genotyped, roughly 81% belonged to the Caucasian-associated ancestry cluster.

The PCR made use of 60 Vbeta and 13 Jbeta primers. Here immunoSEQ multiplex PCR was the method, and the copy in TCRdb shows in-frame clones only, minus some. This specimen shows about 48,000 clones; the ten leading clones hold approximately 1%. Frequency places this clone as medium-sized (0.01 to 0.1%). V was clipped by 8 bases and J by 8 bases, with 16 bases between them. CDR3 length: 13 amino acids. Germline V lookup: CDR1 ENHRY, CDR2 SYGVKD. The TCR originated in a woman in her thirties or forties in good health and CMV-seronegative. Sequences were obtained from PBMCs. This rearrangement joins TRBV10-3 to TRBJ2-1; possibly TRBD2 for D (6 bases). The CDR3 coding sequence is TGTGCCATCGGGGGAGACGGGGGAGATGAGCAGTTCTTC. It yields the protein CAIGGDGGDEQFF.